These 3 T cell receptor beta chains originate from one sample sequenced in a study of shared clonotypes between healthy human individuals. Generated by immunoSEQ multiplex PCR, the TCRdb table keeps only in-frame clones and is missing some. This sample has about 480,000 clones, with 75% to 80% found just once. The sample was PBMCs. The receptor source for this set is a middle-aged woman in good health. Some clones in this sample may be carry-over from other donors' samples.

The V gene is TRBV14, the J gene TRBJ2-1; D call uncertain. Germline V gene lookup returns CDR1 SGHDN and CDR2 FVKESK. Trimming shortened V by 6 bases and J by 0 bases, and 12 bases separated the two germline ends. This CDR3 contains 15 residues. Written as DNA, the CDR3 is TGTGCCAGCAGGAGGAGTACGGGCTCCTACAATGAGCAGTTCTTC. This translates into CASRRSTGSYNEQFF. The whole variable domain, remainder taken from reference TRBV14 and TRBJ2-1, is EAGVTQFPSHSVIEKGQTVTLRCDPISGHDNLYWYRRVMGKEIKFLLHFVKESKQDESGMPNNRFLAERTGGTYSTLKVQPAELEDSGVYFCASRRSTGSYNEQFFGPGTRLTVL.

The chain carries TRBV6-1 and TRBJ1-4; 7 bases align to TRBD1. J was trimmed by 8 bases and V by 3 bases; bases with no gene match: 9. CDR1 MNHNS and CDR2 SASEGT come from the germline V gene. The CDR3 is 15 amino acids. This chain's CDR3 is CASSEFRGLGEKLFF. CDR3 in DNA: TGTGCCAGCAGTGAGTTTAGGGGGCTAGGAGAAAAACTGTTTTTT.

For this clone: The sample carries other DNA sequences with the same CDR3. The CDR3 bases are TGCGCCAGCAGCTTGTCTTCAGATACGCAGTATTTT. Its protein is CASSLSSDTQYF. This rearrangement joins TRBV5-1 to TRBJ2-3; D call uncertain. Germline CDR1 and CDR2: SGHRS and YFSETQ. Trimming removed 1 base from V and 4 bases from J, with 4 bases in between. This CDR3 is 12 amino acids long. The whole variable domain, remainder taken from reference TRBV5-1 and TRBJ2-3, is KAGVTQTPRYLIKTRGQQVTLSCSPISGHRSVSWYQQTPGQGLQFLFEYFSETQRNKGNFPGRFSGRQFSNSRSEMNVSTLELGDSALYLCASSLSSDTQYFGPGTRLTVL.